The 32 T cell receptor beta chains in this list originate from one sample, sequenced in a study of cytomegalovirus exposure and HLA in healthy donors. PCR employed 60 Vbeta and 13 Jbeta primers. Sequenced by immunoSEQ multiplex PCR; TCRdb stores in-frame clones only, minus some. The sample has about 37,000 clones, roughly 74% seen once; the top ten hold roughly 6.3%. Material: PBMCs. These receptors were taken from a man aged 25-45 years in good health and CMV-seronegative.

CDR3: CASSSQREGDTQYF. The CDR3 nucleotides are TGTGCCAGCAGCTCTCAGCGGGAGGGGGATACGCAGTATTTT. The chain employs TRBV7-3 and TRBJ2-3; 10 positions match TRBD2. The germline CDR1 and CDR2 sequences are SGHTA and FQGTGA. V trimming: 4 bases; J trimming: 6 bases; junction bases outside the gene matches: 4. This CDR3 has 14 residues.

The rearrangement joins TRBV5-4 to TRBJ2-1; 10 positions match TRBD2. Trimming at V came to 2 bases and at J to 9 bases, leaving 8 bases not matched to a gene. This CDR3 has 15 amino acids. Per germline, CDR1 SGHNT and CDR2 YYREEE (reference sequence). The CDR3 here is CASSFSAGGPIEQFF. The CDR3, as DNA: TGTGCCAGCAGCTTCTCAGCGGGGGGGCCGATTGAGCAGTTCTTC. The full variable domain, its missing parts supplied by reference TRBV5-4 and TRBJ2-1, is ETGVTQSPTHLIKTRGQQVTLRCSSQSGHNTVSWYQQALGQGPQFIFQYYREEENGRGNFPPRFSGLQFPNYSSELNVNALELDDSALYLCASSFSAGGPIEQFFGPGTRLTVL.

CDR3 coding DNA: TGTGCCAGCATTGGACAGATTAACACTGAAGCTTTCTTT. Translating it yields CASIGQINTEAFF. The chain couples TRBV6-1 to TRBJ1-1; a possible D gene is TRBD1 (6 bases). The V gene's germline CDR1 is MNHNS and CDR2 SASEGT. V was shortened by 7 bases and J by 2 bases, with 11 bases between the two germline ends. This CDR3 is 13 amino acids long.

This clone was seen more than once but under ten times. Germline and junction disagree at one end, which may indicate a read error. The chain links TRBV6-6 to TRBJ1-2, with a weak D call TRBD1 (6 bases). The CDR3 extends over 14 amino acids. CDR1 and CDR2 from the germline V gene are MNHNY and SVGAGI (reference sequence). The CDR3 region has the DNA TGTGCCAGCAGTGGGGGCCAGTCCTTGATGGGCTACCCCTTC. Its translation is CASSGGQSLMGYPF.

This chain connects TRBV7-9 to TRBJ1-4; D remains unclear. From germline, CDR1 is SEHNR and CDR2 FQNEAQ (reference sequence). CDR3 size: 14 residues. Trimming took 3 bases from V and 4 from J, leaving 9 bases between them. CDR3 nucleotides: TGTGCCAGCAGCTTTAACGCAGTTAATGAAAAACTGTTTTTT. It translates to CASSFNAVNEKLFF.

V usage is TRBV9 and J usage is TRBJ1-4, with TRBD1 matching over 9 bases. The CDR3 sequence is 16 residues long. Germline CDR1 and CDR2: SGDLS and YYNGEE. With V trimmed by 0 bases and J by 6 bases, 6 bases remained unmatched. The CDR3 nucleotides read TGTGCCAGCAGCGTAGAAGCCGGGACAGGGTATGAAAAACTGTTTTTT. Translating gives CASSVEAGTGYEKLFF.

The DNA for the CDR3 is TGTGCCAGCAGTTACTCGGCGGGGGGGATCGAGCAGTACTTC. The encoded protein is CASSYSAGGIEQYF. V and J are TRBV6-6 and TRBJ2-5, with 9 nucleotides matching TRBD2. The better agreement between TRBJ2-7 and the DNA end casts doubt on the J call. Germline V gene sequence: CDR1 MNHNY, CDR2 SVGAGI (reference sequence). The CDR3 covers 14 residues.

This clone was observed a few times. The genes are TRBV6-1 and TRBJ1-2; no reliable D call. Deletions cut 3 bases from V and 8 bases from J, with 19 bases between. The CDR3 loop spans 15 amino acids. The germline CDR1 and CDR2 sequences are MNHNS and SASEGT. The CDR3 spells CASSDEAGLPGGYTF. DNA for the CDR3: TGTGCCAGCAGTGACGAGGCGGGCCTCCCCGGAGGCTACACCTTC.

The chain links TRBV9 to TRBJ1-5, with TRBD1 matching over 10 bases. The CDR3 loop spans 16 amino acids. The V gene end was trimmed by 4 bases and the J gene end by 7 bases; junction bases not matched to a gene: 11. Germline loops: CDR1 SGDLS, CDR2 YYNGEE. The CDR3: CASSTRQGAQQQPQHF. CDR3 bases: TGTGCCAGCAGCACCCGACAGGGGGCGCAACAACAGCCCCAGCATTTT. Together with reference TRBV9 and TRBJ1-5, the CDR3 gives the full variable domain: DSGVTQTPKHLITATGQRVTLRCSPRSGDLSVYWYQQSLDQGLQFLIQYYNGEERAKGNILERFSAQQFPDLHSELNLSSLELGDSALYFCASSTRQGAQQQPQHFGDGTRLSIL.

The rearrangement uses TRBV5-1 and TRBJ2-3, with 12 bases identical to TRBD2. From germline, CDR1 is SGHRS and CDR2 YFSETQ. The CDR3 length is 17 residues. V lost 0 bases, J lost 3 bases, and 5 bases stayed unmatched. CDR3 DNA: TGCGCCAGCAGCTTGGTGGCTAGCGGGGGGGGTACAGATACGCAGTATTTT. It translates to CASSLVASGGGTDTQYF.

This clone was picked up one time. V is TRBV27 and J is TRBJ2-1; 13 bases line up with TRBD2. V dropped 4 bases and J dropped 6; count of bases not matched to a gene: 9. CDR3 length: 17 residues. CDR1 and CDR2 (germline): MNHEY, SMNVEV (reference sequence). This CDR3 is CASSSTPGTSGANEQFF. CDR3 coding DNA: TGTGCCAGCAGTTCAACGCCCGGGACTAGCGGGGCCAATGAGCAGTTCTTC.

This clone was seen once. This chain connects TRBV27 to TRBJ2-2; D perhaps matches TRBD2 (6 bases). V was pared by 5 bases and J by 3 bases, with 10 bases between. CDR3 length: 14 amino acids. CDR1 is MNHEY, CDR2 SMNVEV, per germline (reference sequence). Here the CDR3 reads CASSPGVYTGELFF. For the CDR3, the DNA is TGTGCCAGCAGTCCGGGGGTTTACACCGGGGAGCTGTTTTTT.

The chain employs TRBV5-5 and TRBJ2-2; D possibly corresponds to TRBD2 (6 bases). From germline, CDR1 is SGHKS and CDR2 YYEKEE (reference sequence). V was trimmed by 0 bases and J by 6 bases, leaving 21 bases between them. CDR3 length equals 18 residues. The CDR3 sequence: CASSLDAPLVGSPGELFF. The CDR3 coding sequence is TGTGCCAGCAGCTTGGATGCACCACTCGTCGGGAGCCCCGGGGAGCTGTTTTTT.

The chain combines TRBV19 with TRBJ2-1; 9 nucleotides line up with TRBD2. This CDR3 is built from 15 residues. Germline CDR1 and CDR2: LNHDA and SQIVND (reference sequence). J was trimmed by 8 bases and V by 3 bases; bases with no gene match: 8. The CDR3 bases are TGTGCCAGTAGTATTAGGCGGGGGGGCGGGGATGAGCAGTTCTTC. It translates to CASSIRRGGGDEQFF.

This clone was seen only once. V usage is TRBV6-1 and J usage is TRBJ2-7, with a tentative D call TRBD1 (6 bases). This CDR3 has 13 amino acids. Germline V lookup: CDR1 MNHNS, CDR2 SASEGT. The V and J ends lost 3 bases and 5 bases respectively, with 11 bases between them. The CDR3 coding sequence is TGTGCCAGCAGTGAGGGGGCGCAGGACGAGCAGTACTTC. Its translation is CASSEGAQDEQYF.

This chain links TRBV2 with TRBJ2-3, with D perhaps matching TRBD2 (5 bases). The CDR3 has 14 amino acids. V lost 6 bases and J 5 bases, leaving 15 bases between the germline ends. Germline V gives CDR1 SNHLY, CDR2 FYNNEI. The chain's CDR3 is CASSLAGLGDTQYF. The DNA of the CDR3 is TGTGCCAGCAGCCTGGCGGGCCTAGGAGATACGCAGTATTTT.

The chain employs TRBV19 and TRBJ2-7; the D gene is possibly TRBD1 (6 bases). The V end lost 6 bases, the J end lost 0 bases, and 15 bases lay between the germline ends. Germline V gives CDR1 LNHDA, CDR2 SQIVND (reference sequence). The CDR3 covers 15 residues. Here the CDR3 DNA reads TGTGCCAGTAGACCCCGACAGGACGGCTCCTACGAGCAGTACTTC. It encodes CASRPRQDGSYEQYF.

About this clone itself: A junction boundary mismatches the germline segment, possibly from a read error. This chain uses TRBV10-3 with TRBJ1-2; a possible D gene is TRBD1 (6 bases). From germline, CDR1 is ENHRY and CDR2 SYGVKD. The CDR3 totals 14 residues. The CDR3 loop is CAISLRRTAYGYPF. CDR3 in DNA: TGTGCCATCAGCCTCCGCCGGACAGCCTATGGCTACCCCTTC.

The gene calls are TRBV6-5 and TRBJ1-1; 9 bases fit TRBD1. There are 13 residues in the CDR3. Germline V lookup: CDR1 MNHEY, CDR2 SVGAGI. V shed 6 bases and J 3 bases; nucleotides not matched to a gene: 2. CDR3 sequence: CASRTGGYTEAFF. The CDR3, as DNA: TGTGCCAGCAGAACAGGGGGCTACACTGAAGCTTTCTTT.

The V call is TRBV7-4, the J call TRBJ2-3, with 11 bases lining up with TRBD1. Germline V CDR1 and CDR2: SGHVT, SQSDAQ. V shed 5 bases, J shed 2 bases, and the junction held 9 bases outside the gene matches. This CDR3 is 17 amino acids long. The CDR3 bases are TGTGCCAGCAGCGTTCCCGGGACAGGGGGTCCCACAGATACGCAGTATTTT. This translates into CASSVPGTGGPTDTQYF.

This clone was observed once. V gene TRBV2 combines with J gene TRBJ2-7; TRBD2 matches at 13 bases. In germline, CDR1 is SNHLY, CDR2 FYNNEI. CDR3 length: 17 amino acids. After removal of 4 bases from V and 0 bases from J, the junction contained 6 bases not matched to a gene. The CDR3: CASSGGLAGVYSYEQYF. CDR3 in DNA: TGTGCCAGCAGTGGAGGACTAGCGGGGGTCTACTCCTACGAGCAGTACTTC.

The chain carries TRBV11-2 and TRBJ2-7; D is possibly TRBD2 (5 bases). Germline CDR1 SGHAT, CDR2 FQNNGV. The CDR3 extends over 14 amino acids. Trimming stripped 4 bases from V and 4 bases from J, with 14 bases between. The CDR3 bases are TGTGCCAGCAGCTCAGGACTGAAAAGGTACGAGCAGTACTTC. Translating gives CASSSGLKRYEQYF.

This clone was observed a single time. The chain couples TRBV19 to TRBJ2-5; TRBD1 aligns across 9 bases. This CDR3 is built from 15 residues. Germline trimming cut 6 bases from V and 1 base from J; bases unmatched to any gene: 6. CDR1 and CDR2 (germline): LNHDA, SQIVND (reference sequence). Here the CDR3 reads CASSPGQGSQETQYF. The CDR3 DNA follows: TGTGCCAGTAGCCCGGGACAGGGTTCCCAAGAGACCCAGTACTTC.

The chain is built from TRBV4-1 and TRBJ2-1; 10 positions match TRBD2. V trimming: 2 bases; J trimming: 7 bases; junction bases outside the gene matches: 11. The V gene's germline CDR1 is MGHRA and CDR2 YSYEKL. The CDR3 is made up of 17 amino acids. CDR3: CASSQSRGSGRDNEQFF. The CDR3 nucleotides are TGCGCCAGCAGCCAATCCAGGGGGAGCGGGAGGGATAATGAGCAGTTCTTC.

This clone was seen a few times. CDR3 region: CASSLEGVQGSPLHF. Here the CDR3 DNA reads TGCGCCAGCAGCTTGGAAGGGGTGCAGGGGTCACCCCTCCACTTT. The rearrangement links TRBV5-1 to TRBJ1-6, with D perhaps TRBD1 (6 bases). CDR3 size: 15 residues. V was clipped by 0 bases and J by 10 bases, with 14 bases between them. CDR1 and CDR2 (germline): SGHRS, YFSETQ.

This clone was seen once. The V and J genes are TRBV7-3 and TRBJ2-5; 14 bases agree with TRBD2. V lost 2 bases to trimming and J lost 1 base; unmatched junction nucleotides: 0. Germline CDR1 reads SGHTA; CDR2 reads FQGTGA. The length of the CDR3 is 16 residues. The CDR3 nucleotides are TGTGCCAGCAGCTTAGGGACTAGCGGGGGCCAAGAGACCCAGTACTTC. This translates into CASSLGTSGGQETQYF.

The chain uses TRBV2 and TRBJ2-5, with D perhaps matching TRBD1 (6 bases). There are 14 residues in the CDR3. V was trimmed by 5 bases and J by 5 bases, leaving 15 bases between them. The germline gives CDR1 SNHLY, CDR2 FYNNEI. This CDR3 is CASSPGQNGETQYF. DNA for the CDR3: TGTGCCAGCAGTCCTGGACAGAATGGGGAGACCCAGTACTTC.

This chain joins TRBV19 and TRBJ2-1, with 8 bases fitting TRBD2. CDR3 size: 15 residues. Unmatched junction bases numbered 7, after V lost 3 bases and J lost 6 bases. Germline CDR1 is LNHDA and CDR2 is SQIVND (reference sequence). CDR3: CASSMLRLAGNEQFF. The CDR3 coding sequence is TGTGCCAGTAGTATGTTGAGGCTAGCGGGCAATGAGCAGTTCTTC.

V gene TRBV6-4 combines with J gene TRBJ1-2; TRBD1 aligns across 12 bases. Germline lookup yields CDR1 MRHNA and CDR2 SNTAGT. V was pared by 2 bases and J by 8 bases, with 6 bases of the junction left unmatched. The CDR3 totals 15 residues. DNA for the CDR3: TGTGCCAGCAGTGACGTAGCCGGGACAGGGGGCGGCTACACCTTC. This gives the protein CASSDVAGTGGGYTF.

In DNA, the CDR3 is TGCGCCAGCAGCCAAGAACATCTTTATAATTCACCCCTCCACTTT. Its protein is CASSQEHLYNSPLHF. The genes are TRBV4-1 and TRBJ1-6, with D unresolved. Per germline, CDR1 MGHRA and CDR2 YSYEKL. CDR3 size: 15 residues. Trimming cost V 0 bases and J 4 bases, with 7 bases left between them.

J is TRBJ2-7 and V is TRBV6-5, with 7 bases lining up with TRBD1. Germline values: CDR1 MNHEY, CDR2 SVGAGI. V lost 4 bases to trimming and J lost 1 base; unmatched junction nucleotides: 4. This CDR3 has 14 residues. Here the CDR3 DNA reads TGTGCCAGCAGTTCTACAGGGGATTCCTACGAGCAGTACTTC. Translating gives CASSSTGDSYEQYF.

This chain joins TRBV9 and TRBJ2-2; 8 positions agree with TRBD1. The germline V gene has CDR1 SGDLS and CDR2 YYNGEE. After removal of 7 bases from V and 4 bases from J, the junction contained 6 bases not matched to a gene. The CDR3 spans 14 residues. As DNA, the CDR3 is TGTGCCAGCGGCAGGGGGCTCGGCACCGGGGAGCTGTTTTTT. Translating gives CASGRGLGTGELFF.